The rows below give T cell receptor beta chains drawn from one sample of a study of CD8 T cells in Susac syndrome. MiXCR, run by TCRdb on the immunoSEQ multiplex PCR reads, gives a single entry per CDR3 protein. The sample includes 120,000 or so distinct CDR3 sequences, just over 95% of them seen just once. Sequenced material: CD4+ T cells from PBMCs. Receptors originate from a human donor with Susac syndrome. The CDR3 runs from the conserved cysteine through the conserved F or W. D genes are given only for firm matches. Not all rows give a size; the values are once, few, many and, for expanded clones, a class.

D	V	size	J	DNA	CDR3
.	TRBV27	.	TRBJ2-5	TGTGCCAGCAGGGGTACAGAGACCCAGTACTTC	CASRGTETQYF
TRBD1	TRBV6-5	.	TRBJ2-3	TGTGCCAGCAGTTCCCTCCTTAAAGGGGGCGCTGGAGATACGCAGTATTTT	CASSSLLKGGAGDTQYF
TRBD2	TRBV12-3/TRBV12-4	.	TRBJ2-5	TGTGCCAGCACCCCCACGGGACTACCAGGGGAGACCCAGTACTTC	CASTPTGLPGETQYF
.	TRBV20-1	.	TRBJ2-3	TGCAGTGCCACCCCTACCTCTCCGACCACAGATACGCAGTATTTT	CSATPTSPTTDTQYF
TRBD1	TRBV29-1	.	TRBJ1-2	TGCAGCGTTGTGCAGGGGGCTTCTGGCTACACCTTC	CSVVQGASGYTF
TRBD1	TRBV18	once	TRBJ1-2	TGTGCCAGCTCACCGAAGACAGGGGAGGCTGGCTACACCTTC	CASSPKTGEAGYTF
TRBD2	TRBV10-3	.	TRBJ2-5	TGTGCCATAAGGGACTATCAAGAGACCCAGTACTTC	CAIRDYQETQYF
.	TRBV19	.	TRBJ1-5	TGTGCCAGTAAGGGGGATGGGCCGATTGGCCAGCATTTT	CASKGDGPIGQHF
.	TRBV7-8	.	TRBJ2-7	TGTGCCAGCAGCCAGACTGTAGACTACGAGCAGTACTTC	CASSQTVDYEQYF
.	TRBV7-6	.	TRBJ1-3	TGTGCCAGCAGCTTAGCTTTTCTGGGGAACTCTGGAAACACCATATATTTT	CASSLAFLGNSGNTIYF
.	TRBV29-1	.	TRBJ2-5	TGCAGCGTTCAAGTAGTGGGAGGAGAGACCCAGTACTTC	CSVQVVGGETQYF
.	TRBV5-4	.	TRBJ1-2	TGTGCCAGCAGCTCGGGGGGGGGTCTTTCCGATGGCTACACCTTC	CASSSGGGLSDGYTF
.	TRBV4-1	.	TRBJ1-4	TGCGCCAGCAGCCAAGATTGGGACCGCCGTGAAAAACTGTTTTTT	CASSQDWDRREKLFF
.	TRBV2	.	TRBJ1-1	TGTGCCAGCTTCGCAGTGAGCACTGAAGCTTTCTTT	CASFAVSTEAFF
.	TRBV27	.	TRBJ1-1	TGTGCCAGTCAGAGAGGGGAGTCCACTGAAGCTTTCTTT	CASQRGESTEAFF
TRBD1	TRBV5-1	.	TRBJ2-3	TGCGCCAGCAGCCCACCGACAGGGGGCGGGGATACGCAGTATTTT	CASSPPTGGGDTQYF
.	TRBV20-1	.	TRBJ2-5	TGCAGTGCTAGCCCCCTAGTCCCCATGCAAGAGACCCAGTACTTC	CSASPLVPMQETQYF
.	TRBV24-1	.	TRBJ2-5	TGTGCCACCAGGGGATCTCGAAAGACCCAGTACTTC	CATRGSRKTQYF
.	TRBV28	.	TRBJ1-2	TGTGCCAGCAGTCCGACGGCGAACTATGGCTACACCTTC	CASSPTANYGYTF
.	TRBV7-2	.	TRBJ1-4	TGTGCCAGCAGCTTAGATTCGACCGACCGGCTGTTTTTT	CASSLDSTDRLFF
.	TRBV7-2	.	TRBJ2-7	TGTGCCAGCAGCTTCGGCGGCCCCTCTACGAAGCAGTACTTC	CASSFGGPSTKQYF
.	TRBV3-1	.	TRBJ1-5	TGTGCCAGCAGCCAGTCGGACGTTAGCAATCAGCCCCAGCATTTT	CASSQSDVSNQPQHF
.	TRBV28	.	TRBJ2-7	TGTGCCACTCTCGGGGGATTGTCCAACGAGCAGTACTTC	CATLGGLSNEQYF
.	TRBV25-1	once	TRBJ2-7	TGTGCCAGCAGCGTCGACATTGTCGAGCAGTACTTC	CASSVDIVEQYF
TRBD1	TRBV20-1	.	TRBJ2-5	TGCAGTGCTAGGGGGGACAGGGACAAGACCCAGTACTTC	CSARGDRDKTQYF
.	TRBV20-1	.	TRBJ2-1	TGCAGTGTTTTGGACTCATCCTACAATGAGCAGTTCTTC	CSVLDSSYNEQFF
TRBD2	TRBV20-1	.	TRBJ2-1	TGCAGTGCCCAGGGAGGGACCTACAATGAGCAGTTCTTC	CSAQGGTYNEQFF
.	TRBV5-4	.	TRBJ2-3	TGTGCCAGCAGCTCAGGGACCGCTCCATATACGCAGTATTTT	CASSSGTAPYTQYF
TRBD1	TRBV19	.	TRBJ2-7	TGTGCCAGTAGAGGATTTGGACAGGGGTCCTACGAGCAGTACTTC	CASRGFGQGSYEQYF
.	TRBV2	.	TRBJ2-1	TGTGCCAGCATGTGGGGTAGCAGCACGAATGAGCAGTTCTTC	CASMWGSSTNEQFF
TRBD2	TRBV29-1	.	TRBJ2-1	TGCAGCGTGACCAAAGCGGGAGGGTACAATGAGCAGTTCTTC	CSVTKAGGYNEQFF
.	TRBV28	.	TRBJ2-3	TGTGCCAGCAGTTTGAGCGGGTCTAGCACAGATACGCAGTATTTT	CASSLSGSSTDTQYF
.	TRBV6-6	.	TRBJ1-5	TGTGCCAGCAGTTACTCTGACAAAGGGAGCAATCAGCCCCAGCATTTT	CASSYSDKGSNQPQHF
TRBD2	TRBV28	.	TRBJ2-5	TGTGCCAGCAGTGACCTAGCGGGAGAAGAGACCCAGTACTTC	CASSDLAGEETQYF
TRBD1	TRBV19	once	TRBJ1-1	TGTGCCAGTGCGATTCGGGGACAGGGGATCTCTGAAGCTTTCTTT	CASAIRGQGISEAFF
.	TRBV5-6	.	TRBJ1-1	TGTGCCAGCATCGAAAACGGTGGGAACACTGAAGCTTTCTTT	CASIENGGNTEAFF
TRBD1	TRBV14	.	TRBJ2-3	TGTGCCAGCAGCCCGACAGGGAGCACAGATACGCAGTATTTT	CASSPTGSTDTQYF
.	TRBV6-2/TRBV6-3	.	TRBJ2-1	TGTGCCAGCAGTTACGCCGGGAATGAGCAGTTCTTC	CASSYAGNEQFF
.	TRBV12-3/TRBV12-4	once	TRBJ2-7	TGTGCCAGCAGTTTAAGCGCCCGGAGCTCCTACGAGCAGTACTTC	CASSLSARSSYEQYF
TRBD2	TRBV30	.	TRBJ2-1	TGTGCCTGGTTACGGGAGGGCCTGTATGAGCAGTTCTTC	CAWLREGLYEQFF
TRBD1	TRBV6-5	.	TRBJ2-7	TGTGCCAGCAGTTACTCGTGGACAGGGGAGGTCGAGCAGTACTTC	CASSYSWTGEVEQYF
.	TRBV7-9	.	TRBJ2-1	TGTGCCAGCAGCTTAGGGACCGTGGGCGAGCAGTTCTTC	CASSLGTVGEQFF
.	TRBV29-1	.	TRBJ2-5	TGCAGCGTTGAAGGCTTCGAAGAGACCCAGTACTTC	CSVEGFEETQYF
.	TRBV30	.	TRBJ1-1	TGTGCCTGGAGTGCCCTTTTATGGGGCAGGACTGAAGCTTTCTTT	CAWSALLWGRTEAFF
TRBD1	TRBV5-1	.	TRBJ1-5	TGCGCCAGCAGCTTGAGACAGGGTGGTCAGCCCCAGCATTTT	CASSLRQGGQPQHF
.	TRBV5-4	.	TRBJ2-5	TGTGCCAGCAGCTTGTCGGTTCCCAGGGGGGCGGAGACCCAGTACTTC	CASSLSVPRGAETQYF
.	TRBV24-1	.	TRBJ2-1	TGTGCCACCAGTGTCGAGGGCCACTGGGGGAATGAGCAGTTCTTC	CATSVEGHWGNEQFF
TRBD1	TRBV3-1	.	TRBJ2-2	TGTGCCAGCAGCCACGAGGACAGGGGGCACACCGGGGAGCTGTTTTTT	CASSHEDRGHTGELFF
.	TRBV5-1	.	TRBJ2-3	TGCGCCAGCAGCTCGGACCAGCCGGATACGCAGTATTTT	CASSSDQPDTQYF
TRBD1	TRBV7-2	once	TRBJ1-2	TGTGCCAGCAGCCAGGACAGGCGCTACACCTTC	CASSQDRRYTF
.	TRBV12-5	.	TRBJ2-1	TGTGCTAGTGGAAACCGGGTCTATGAGCAGTTCTTC	CASGNRVYEQFF
.	TRBV27	.	TRBJ2-2	TGTGCCACCAAAAGGGGTGCCGGGGAGCTGTTTTTT	CATKRGAGELFF
TRBD2	TRBV5-4	once	TRBJ2-1	TGTGCCAGCAGCTTGCCGGGAGGGCCTTACAATGAGCAGTTCTTC	CASSLPGGPYNEQFF